This T cell receptor (beta chain) came from a study of T cell responses to AZD1222 COVID-19 vaccine. Here immunoSEQ multiplex PCR was the method, and the copy in TCRdb shows in-frame clones only, minus some. The sample consists of approximately 100,000 clones, roughly 87% of them appearing once. V was trimmed by 3 bases and J by 1 base, leaving 3 bases between them. The CDR3 length is 12 residues. This clonotype originated in an adult in good health. The sample here was peripheral blood, taken on day 0 of AZD1222 vaccination. The chain couples TRBV12-3 or TRBV12-4 to TRBJ1-1; D unresolved. CDR3 sequence (DNA): TGTGCCAGCAGTTTCCGGAACACTGAAGCTTTCTTT. It translates to CASSFRNTEAFF.